Below, 27 T cell receptor beta chains from the same sample are listed, as sequenced in a study of blood T cells in healthy people across ages. It was with a sample-barcoded 5' primer and a J-beta primer mix that a second PCR of roughly 7 to 12 cycles was run. MiXCR, applied by TCRdb to the 5' RACE reads, yields one record per CDR3 protein. The data contain about 2 million distinct CDR3 sequences, around 50% of them seen just once; the ten biggest clones take up about 2.1%. The material sequenced was blood. The receptors were gathered from a woman in her forties in good health.

The chain carries TRBV4-3 and TRBJ2-1; 13 nucleotides line up with TRBD2. Losses at the gene ends were 3 bases for V and 6 bases for J; bases not matched to a gene: 8. Germline V lookup: CDR1 LGHNA, CDR2 YSLEER. The CDR3 has 17 amino acids. CDR3 coding DNA: TGCGCCAGCAGCCACGAACAAGGACTAGCGGGGGTCAATGAGCAGTTCTTC. Its protein product is CASSHEQGLAGVNEQFF.

The gene calls are TRBV7-2 and TRBJ1-2, with a tentative D call TRBD1 (5 bases). Germline CDR1 SGHTA, CDR2 FQGNSA. Trimming left V 4 bases short and J 5 bases short, with 17 bases between. CDR3 length equals 15 residues. The CDR3 loop reads CASSSRKTDTYGYTF. The CDR3 coding sequence is TGTGCCAGCAGCTCCAGAAAGACAGACACTTATGGCTACACCTTC. Looking up the rest from reference TRBV7-2 and TRBJ1-2 gives the full variable domain: GAGVSQSPSNKVTEKGKDVELRCDPISGHTALYWYRQSLGQGLEFLIYFQGNSAPDKSGLPSDRFSAERTGGSVSTLTIQRTQQEDSAVYLCASSSRKTDTYGYTFGSGTRLTVV.

The table lists this clonotype with a few counts. The rearrangement uses TRBV7-2 and TRBJ1-5; D might be TRBD1 (6 bases). Trimming left V 1 base short and J 7 bases short, with 11 bases between. The germline CDR1 and CDR2 sequences are SGHTA and FQGNSA. This CDR3 has 14 residues. The CDR3 loop reads CASSLDGGGQPQHF. CDR3 nucleotides: TGTGCCAGCAGCTTAGATGGAGGGGGGCAGCCCCAGCATTTT.

The chain carries TRBV7-2 and TRBJ1-2; D is possibly TRBD1 (5 bases). Trimming removed 8 bases at V and 5 bases at J, with 24 bases between. The CDR3 totals 16 residues. The germline CDR1 and CDR2 sequences are SGHTA and FQGNSA. The CDR3 DNA is TGTGCCAGCCTCCCATCAACCGGAGGGGATAGATATGGCTACACCTTC. Its protein is CASLPSTGGDRYGYTF.

J is TRBJ1-2 and V is TRBV4-3, with D possibly TRBD1 on 6 matching bases. Deletions cut 4 bases from V and 8 bases from J, with 17 bases between. The germline CDR1 and CDR2 sequences are LGHNA and YSLEER. The CDR3 has 14 residues. CDR3: CASSPERGARGYTF. The CDR3 DNA sequence: TGCGCCAGCAGCCCCGAGCGGGGGGCGAGGGGCTACACCTTC.

This clonotype has a handful of counts. V usage is TRBV7-2 and J usage is TRBJ1-1, with 7 bases identical to TRBD1. Germline CDR1 is SGHTA and CDR2 is FQGNSA. The V gene end was trimmed by 1 base and the J gene end by 2 bases; junction bases not matched to a gene: 4. The CDR3 length is 15 residues. The CDR3 region has the DNA TGTGCCAGCAGCTTAGTGGGACAGATAAACACTGAAGCTTTCTTT. Amino acids: CASSLVGQINTEAFF. Full variable domain (outside the CDR3, taken from reference TRBV7-2 and TRBJ1-1): GAGVSQSPSNKVTEKGKDVELRCDPISGHTALYWYRQSLGQGLEFLIYFQGNSAPDKSGLPSDRFSAERTGGSVSTLTIQRTQQEDSAVYLCASSLVGQINTEAFFGQGTRLTVV.

The rearrangement uses TRBV6-2 or TRBV6-3 and TRBJ1-5; D might be TRBD1 (5 bases). The CDR3 is 17 residues long. With 6 bases removed from V and 0 bases from J, the gap between germline ends came to 18 bases. In germline, CDR1 is MNHEY, CDR2 SVGEGT. The CDR3 reads CASSPPLGRASNQPQHF. DNA of the CDR3: TGTGCCAGCAGCCCACCCTTGGGCAGGGCTAGCAATCAGCCCCAGCATTTT.

This clonotype was detected ten times or more. The chain couples TRBV5-1 to TRBJ1-2; D possibly corresponds to TRBD1 (5 bases). The V end lost 0 bases, the J end lost 3 bases, and 9 bases lay between the germline ends. The CDR3 length is 14 residues. In germline, CDR1 is SGHRS, CDR2 YFSETQ. CDR3: CASSLGDSDYGYTF. The DNA of the CDR3 is TGCGCCAGCAGCTTGGGAGACAGTGACTATGGCTACACCTTC. Based on the CDR3 plus reference TRBV5-1 and TRBJ1-2, the full variable domain is KAGVTQTPRYLIKTRGQQVTLSCSPISGHRSVSWYQQTPGQGLQFLFEYFSETQRNKGNFPGRFSGRQFSNSRSEMNVSTLELGDSALYLCASSLGDSDYGYTFGSGTRLTVV.

The count of this clonotype is one. Sequence at one end of the junction differs from germline and may be a read error. This sequence joins TRBV7-2 and TRBJ1-2, with D possibly TRBD1 on 6 matching bases. Germline assignment: CDR1 SGHTA and CDR2 FQGNSA. This CDR3 contains 12 residues. The CDR3 protein is CANSTETGVYTF. For the CDR3, the DNA is TGTGCCAACAGCACAGAGACAGGTGTCTACACCTTC.

This clonotype occurred a few times. The chain couples TRBV20-1 to TRBJ1-2, with 10 bases identical to TRBD1. The CDR3 is made up of 15 amino acids. V gave up 3 bases and J gave up 6 bases; unmatched junction bases: 10. The V gene's germline CDR1 is DFQATT and CDR2 SNEGSKA (reference sequence). The CDR3 region has the DNA TGCAGTGCTAGTTCGGCGCTTGGGACAGGGGATGGCTACACCTTC. Its protein is CSASSALGTGDGYTF.

V is TRBV7-3 and J is TRBJ2-7; 10 bases are a match to TRBD2. The DNA matches TRBJ2-5 better at its end, which makes the J call doubtful. CDR1 and CDR2 (germline): SGHTA, FQGTGA. The CDR3 loop spans 17 amino acids. Written as DNA, the CDR3 is TGTGCCAGCAGCTTAACGTTCCCAGCGGGGGGGCGGGAGACCCAGTACTTC. Translation gives CASSLTFPAGGRETQYF.

This clonotype was picked up a small number of times. The chain is built from TRBV6-2 or TRBV6-3 and TRBJ2-7; 9 nucleotides line up with TRBD2. CDR1 MNHEY and CDR2 SVGEGT come from the germline V gene. With 5 bases clipped from V and 6 bases from J, the junction kept 8 bases outside the gene matches. This CDR3 contains 14 residues. The CDR3 is CASSGSGGRSEQYF. The CDR3 bases are TGTGCCAGCAGTGGAAGCGGGGGGAGGAGCGAGCAGTACTTC.

This rearrangement joins TRBV20-1 to TRBJ2-3, with D unclear. CDR3 length: 14 residues. The V gene's germline CDR1 is DFQATT and CDR2 SNEGSKA (reference sequence). V lost 0 bases to trimming and J lost 2 bases, with 9 bases between them. The CDR3 is CSAREKYYTDTQYF. The CDR3 DNA is TGCAGTGCTAGAGAGAAGTACTACACAGATACGCAGTATTTT.

The chain couples TRBV29-1 to TRBJ1-4, with D possibly matching TRBD1 (6 bases). CDR1 is SQVTM and CDR2 is ANQGSEA in the germline V gene. The CDR3 has 16 residues. Trimming pared 6 bases from V and 4 bases from J, leaving 21 bases between. The CDR3 DNA is TGCAGCGTCGCACAGGGTTCCCTAGCTTTTAATGAAAAACTGTTTTTT. It translates to CSVAQGSLAFNEKLFF.

V is TRBV6-5 and J is TRBJ2-3; a possible D gene is TRBD1 (6 bases). This CDR3 region has 12 residues. Germline assignment: CDR1 MNHEY and CDR2 SVGAGI. Deletions cut 7 bases from V and 6 bases from J, with 11 bases between. CDR3 DNA sequence: TGTGCCAGCAAAGGACAGCCGGATACGCAGTATTTT. Amino acids: CASKGQPDTQYF.

This clonotype was seen a few times. This chain links TRBV3-1 with TRBJ2-7, with 9 positions matching TRBD1. V was clipped by 8 bases and J by 6 bases; unmatched bases: 14. This CDR3 contains 15 residues. Germline V gives CDR1 LGHDT, CDR2 YNNKEL (reference sequence). In DNA, the CDR3 is TGTGCCAGCGGAAGAGGGGGGACAGGGCTAAGCGAGCAGTACTTC. It is translated as CASGRGGTGLSEQYF.

V usage is TRBV20-1 and J usage is TRBJ2-7; 7 nucleotides match TRBD1. V lost 2 bases to trimming and J lost 2 bases; unmatched junction nucleotides: 3. From germline, CDR1 is DFQATT and CDR2 SNEGSKA (reference sequence). The CDR3 sequence is 13 residues long. This CDR3 reads CSARPGGAYEQYF. Here the CDR3 DNA reads TGCAGTGCTAGACCAGGGGGTGCCTACGAGCAGTACTTC.

This clonotype was recorded a few times. This rearrangement joins TRBV7-3 to TRBJ2-1; D is unresolved. The CDR3 is made up of 15 amino acids. CDR1 is SGHTA and CDR2 is FQGTGA in the germline V gene. Trimming shortened V by 4 bases and J by 6 bases, and 16 bases separated the two germline ends. CDR3 nucleotides: TGTGCCAGCAGCTCCTTATCCCCACCAGGCAATGAGCAGTTCTTC. It specifies CASSSLSPPGNEQFF.

This chain connects TRBV6-2 or TRBV6-3 to TRBJ2-7; 10 nucleotides line up with TRBD1. V gave up 5 bases and J gave up 1 base; unmatched junction bases: 8. The CDR3 length is 16 residues. CDR1 and CDR2 (germline): MNHEY, SVGEGT. The CDR3 sequence is CASSTVGDRGSYEQYF. The CDR3 DNA follows: TGTGCCAGCAGTACCGTCGGGGACAGGGGTTCCTACGAGCAGTACTTC.

V and J are TRBV2 and TRBJ2-1; TRBD1 agrees at 9 bases. The V gene's germline CDR1 is SNHLY and CDR2 FYNNEI. The V gene end was trimmed by 1 base and the J gene end by 1 base; junction bases not matched to a gene: 8. This CDR3 is built from 18 residues. The CDR3 DNA reads TGTGCCAGCAGTGAAGTGGGTTGGACAGGGGTGTCCTACAATGAGCAGTTCTTC. This translates into CASSEVGWTGVSYNEQFF.

The gene calls are TRBV29-1 and TRBJ2-5; D is undetermined. This CDR3 spans 14 amino acids. The V end was cut by 4 bases, the J end by 2 bases, with 14 bases between. CDR1 and CDR2 from the germline V gene are SQVTM and ANQGSEA. The CDR3 region has the DNA TGCAGCGTTGGTTTCACGACATTACAAGAGACCCAGTACTTC. Its protein is CSVGFTTLQETQYF.

V gene TRBV11-2 combines with J gene TRBJ2-1; 7 bases align to TRBD1. CDR1 and CDR2 from the germline V gene are SGHAT and FQNNGV. V lost 4 bases to trimming and J lost 4 bases; unmatched junction nucleotides: 4. The CDR3 is 14 residues long. Here the CDR3 DNA reads TGTGCCAGCAGCTACGACAGGGATTACAATGAGCAGTTCTTC. Translated, it gives CASSYDRDYNEQFF.

The rearrangement uses TRBV4-2 and TRBJ1-5; D unresolved. Trimming shortened V by 1 base and J by 7 bases, and 17 bases separated the two germline ends. The CDR3 runs to 16 residues. The V gene's germline CDR1 is LGHNA and CDR2 YNFKEQ. CDR3 sequence reads: CASSQGRVHPGQPQHF. CDR3 in DNA: TGTGCCAGCAGCCAAGGAAGGGTACACCCGGGGCAGCCCCAGCATTTT.

This clonotype was seen a handful of times. The chain employs TRBV7-2 and TRBJ2-7; 8 bases match TRBD1. The J call could be wrong; TRBJ2-5 is a better fit for the DNA end. Per the germline V gene, CDR1 is SGHTA and CDR2 is FQGNSA. This CDR3 is built from 15 residues. CDR3 in DNA: TGTGCCAGCAGCCAAGGGACAGGAGTGAGGGGGACCCAGTACTTC. Translation gives CASSQGTGVRGTQYF.

This clonotype was observed a handful of times. The chain links TRBV6-5 to TRBJ2-3, with unresolved D. V was clipped by 2 bases and J by 6 bases, with 15 bases between them. There are 15 residues in the CDR3. Germline V CDR1 and CDR2: MNHEY, SVGAGI. The CDR3 DNA is TGTGCCAGCAGTTACATGGACCTTGCCAGCGATACGCAGTATTTT. It codes for CASSYMDLASDTQYF.

Notes on this clonotype: At one end, the junction sequence differs from germline, possibly due to a read error. The rearrangement uses TRBV4-1 and TRBJ1-2; D perhaps matches TRBD1 (6 bases). The CDR3 is 21 residues long. Germline values: CDR1 MGHRA, CDR2 YSYEKL. CDR3 residues: CASSQESNRDRGPLRIYGNTF. As DNA, the CDR3 is TGCGCCAGCAGCCAAGAATCTAACAGGGATCGGGGGCCTCTAAGGATCTATGGCAACACCTTC.

This clonotype has just a few counts. The chain couples TRBV25-1 to TRBJ1-5, with D perhaps matching TRBD1 (5 bases). The germline gives CDR1 MGHDK, CDR2 SYGVNS. The CDR3 is 13 amino acids. V lost 2 bases to trimming and J lost 5 bases, with 7 bases between them. The CDR3 is CASSELQDQPQHF. The CDR3 region has the DNA TGTGCCAGCAGTGAACTACAGGATCAGCCCCAGCATTTT.